This paragraph covers one T cell receptor (beta chain) sequence. Its antigen has not been determined. Base-call qualities are not available, and no considerably larger clone is one nucleotide away. The immunoSEQ Assay, a bias-controlled multiplex PCR, was used to amplify TCRbeta CDR3 regions from genomic DNA. Turning to the authors' computational methods: Nucleated cell counts per sample were estimated from amplification of reference gene primers within the assay. To quantify the absolute abundance of each unique TCRbeta CDR3 rearrangement, sequence reads were collapsed and filtered. Productive Simpson clonality was computed per sample as the square root of Simpson's diversity index over productive rearrangements. TCRdb provides this immuneACCESS table in a form limited to in-frame rearrangements. Some clones are lacking; in checked studies, under half of them reflect an unresolved V gene, and why the rest are absent is not known. The DNA gave D and trimming, while V, J and clone size come from that table. The table for this sample lists 50,000 to 65,000 clones; about 88% of them were counted only once. The top ten clones comprise under 5% of the sample.

The germline V and J ends show losses of 7 bases and 10 bases respectively, and no gene match explains 4 bases of the junction. Per the germline V gene (reference sequence), LNHDA is the CDR1 and SQIVND is the CDR2. The CDR3 runs 13 amino acids, cysteine and phenylalanine included. Of the read, only the CDR3 DNA is kept; its 39 bases are in frame from base 1. The data are from a study of blood T cell repertoires in COVID-19 (dated by TCRdb to 2018 to 2021). Study-wide context: Collaborator samples came from the United States, Italy and Spain and covered acute and convalescent phases of COVID-19. The sample metadata nearly always contained a de-identified subject ID, COVID-19 status, age in years and sex. Where available, HLA class I and class II types were obtained from metadata supplied by the sample provider rather than from assay-based typing. Samples were obtained from the ongoing ImmuneRACE study (first 160 participants) and from 1,254 subjects provided by 6 global collaborators. The material from the prospective study consisted of cDNA or gDNA derived from T cells, B-cell-depleted T cells, or PBMCs. Subjects who had been exposed to COVID-19, were actively infected with it, or had recovered from it provided the deeply sampled blood TCRbeta repertoires that made up the dataset. A freely available public database, intended as a resource for researchers studying the immune response to SARS-CoV-2, is where the repertoires were released.

Study-level results and caveats: How much clinical and demographic metadata was included differed by source and by participant, and the metadata was provided uncurated.

Each collaborating institution followed its own protocols to collect whole blood in K2EDTA tubes. For TCRbeta analysis, collaborators shipped samples in one of three forms: frozen whole blood, isolated PBMCs, or DNA extracted from either of those sample types. This receptor chain uses TRBV19 and TRBJ1-6, with 10 bases matching TRBD1. Sequenced material: peripheral blood. This receptor was identified in a man in his 70s with acute or convalescent COVID-19. The DNA sequence is TGTGCCAGTACCGGGACAGGGGTGTCACCCCTCCACTTT. It translates as CASTGTGVSPLHF. The variable domain in full, with residues beyond the CDR3 obtained from the reference TRBV19 and TRBJ1-6 genes, is DGGITQSPKYLFRKEGQNVTLSCEQNLNHDAMYWYRQDPGQGLRLIYYSQIVNDFQKGDIAEGYSVSREKKESFPLTVTSAQKNPTAFYLCASTGTGVSPLHFGNGTRLTVT.